The sequence of this T cell receptor (beta chain) was determined in a study of identical twins. This clonotype occurred a few times. TCRdb used MiXCR to reprocess the 5' RACE reads, holding one entry per CDR3 protein. The data show about 460,000 distinct CDR3 sequences, with approximately 15% seen just once and over 0.5% held by the top ten. Germline lookup yields CDR1 DFQATT and CDR2 SNEGSKA (reference sequence). This CDR3 contains 16 residues. V lost 0 bases, J lost 6 bases, and 18 bases lay in between. The same data also went into a second study, on yellow fever vaccine responses in identical twins.

The TCR was taken from a woman aged 18-29 years in good health. The specimen sequenced was CD4+ T cells sorted from blood. V usage is TRBV20-1 and J usage is TRBJ1-5, with a tentative D call TRBD1 (5 bases). CDR3 sequence: CSARDSFQGQGQPQHF. Here the CDR3 DNA reads TGCAGTGCTAGAGACAGCTTCCAGGGTCAGGGTCAGCCCCAGCATTTT.